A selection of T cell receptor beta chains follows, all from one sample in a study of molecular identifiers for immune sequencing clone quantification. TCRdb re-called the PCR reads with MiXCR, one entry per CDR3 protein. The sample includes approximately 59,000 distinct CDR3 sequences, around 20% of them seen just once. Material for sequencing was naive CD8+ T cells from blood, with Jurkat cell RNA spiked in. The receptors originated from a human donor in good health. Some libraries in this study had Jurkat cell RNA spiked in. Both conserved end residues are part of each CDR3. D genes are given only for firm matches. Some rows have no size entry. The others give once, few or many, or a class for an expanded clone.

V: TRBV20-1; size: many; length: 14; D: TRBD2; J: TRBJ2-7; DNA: TGCAGTGCTCCCCCCGCTAGCGGGAGGTACGAGCAGTACTTC; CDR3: CSAPPASGRYEQYF
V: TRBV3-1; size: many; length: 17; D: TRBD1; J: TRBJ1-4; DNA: TGTGCCAGCAGCCAAGAGGGTAGACAGGGGGCGTATGAAAAACTGTTTTTT; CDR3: CASSQEGRQGAYEKLFF
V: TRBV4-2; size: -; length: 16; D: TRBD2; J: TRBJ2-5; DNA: TGTGCCAGCAGCGTTCGGATCGGGACTAGCGCCGAGACCCAGTACTTC; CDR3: CASSVRIGTSAETQYF
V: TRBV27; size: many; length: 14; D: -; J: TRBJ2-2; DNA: TGTGCCAGCACCCCCTCAGGGGGAGGACAGGAGCTGTTTTTT; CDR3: CASTPSGGGQELFF
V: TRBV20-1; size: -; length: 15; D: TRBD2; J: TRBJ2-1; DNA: TGCGGTGCTAGTGGGCTAGCGGGTTTCTACAATGAGCAGCTCTTC; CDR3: CGASGLAGFYNEQLF
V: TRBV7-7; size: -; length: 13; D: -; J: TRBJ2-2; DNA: TGTGCTAGCAGCTTTAATGGGGCCGGGGAGCTGTTTTTT; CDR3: CASSFNGAGELFF
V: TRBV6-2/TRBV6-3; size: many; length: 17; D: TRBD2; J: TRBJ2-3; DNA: TGTGCCAGCAGTTCGGGACTAGCGGGAACTAGCACAGATACGCAGTATTTT; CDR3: CASSSGLAGTSTDTQYF
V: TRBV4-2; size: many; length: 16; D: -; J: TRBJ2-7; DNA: TGTGCCAGCAGCCAAGAAGAGGGGCTTCCCTTGTACGAGCAGTACTTC; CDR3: CASSQEEGLPLYEQYF
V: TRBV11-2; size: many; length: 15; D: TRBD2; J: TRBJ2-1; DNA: TGTGCCAGCAGCTCAACGGGACTAGCGGTTGTAGGGCAGTTCTTC; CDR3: CASSSTGLAVVGQFF
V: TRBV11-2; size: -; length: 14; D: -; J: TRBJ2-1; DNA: TGTGCCAGCAGCTTAGGTGTCTTCTACAATGAGCAGTTCTTC; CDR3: CASSLGVFYNEQFF
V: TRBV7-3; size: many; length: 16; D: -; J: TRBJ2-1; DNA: TGTGCCAGCAGCGCCGGGGTGCAGGCCACCTACAATGAGCAGTTCTTC; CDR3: CASSAGVQATYNEQFF
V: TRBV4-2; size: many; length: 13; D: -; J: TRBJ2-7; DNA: TGTGCCAGCAGCCCGGAGGTGTACTACGAGCAGTACTTC; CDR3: CASSPEVYYEQYF
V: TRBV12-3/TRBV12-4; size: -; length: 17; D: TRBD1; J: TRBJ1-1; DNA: TGTGCCAGCAGTCTCAGGCCGACAGGGATATCGAACACTGAAGCTTTCTTT; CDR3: CASSLRPTGISNTEAFF
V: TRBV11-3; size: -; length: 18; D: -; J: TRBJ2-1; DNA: TGTGCCAGCAGCTCCTCTCCGGCGGGACCCAGCTCCTACAATGAGCAGTTCTTC; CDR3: CASSSSPAGPSSYNEQFF
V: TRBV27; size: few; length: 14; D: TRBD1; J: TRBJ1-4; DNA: TGTGCCAGCAGTCCTGGGACAGCTAATGAAAAACTGTTTTTT; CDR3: CASSPGTANEKLFF
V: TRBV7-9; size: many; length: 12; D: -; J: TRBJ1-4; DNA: TGTGCCAGCAGCTCCAGCGGGGAAAAACTGTTTTTT; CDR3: CASSSSGEKLFF
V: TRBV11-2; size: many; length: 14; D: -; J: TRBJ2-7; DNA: TGTGCCAGCAGCTTAGAACTTGCCTCATACGAGCAGTACTTC; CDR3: CASSLELASYEQYF
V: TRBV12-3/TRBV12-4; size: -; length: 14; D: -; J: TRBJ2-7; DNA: TGTGCCAGCAGTCCCGAGGTGGTTCCCTACGAGCAGTACTTC; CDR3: CASSPEVVPYEQYF
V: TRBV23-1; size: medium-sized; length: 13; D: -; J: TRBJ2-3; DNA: TGCGCCAGCAGTCAATCGGAGGGAGATACGCAGTATTTT; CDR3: CASSQSEGDTQYF
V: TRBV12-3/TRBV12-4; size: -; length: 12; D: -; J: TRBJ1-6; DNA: TGTGCCAGCAGTTTAGTAATCTCACCCCTCCACTTT; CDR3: CASSLVISPLHF
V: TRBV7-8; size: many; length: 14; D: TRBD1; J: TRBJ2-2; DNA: TGTGCCAGCAGCCTTGGGACAGGGATCGGGGAGCTGTTTTTT; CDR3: CASSLGTGIGELFF
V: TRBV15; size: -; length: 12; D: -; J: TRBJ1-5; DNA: TGTGCCACCAGCATCGTGAATCAGCCCCAGCATTTT; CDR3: CATSIVNQPQHF